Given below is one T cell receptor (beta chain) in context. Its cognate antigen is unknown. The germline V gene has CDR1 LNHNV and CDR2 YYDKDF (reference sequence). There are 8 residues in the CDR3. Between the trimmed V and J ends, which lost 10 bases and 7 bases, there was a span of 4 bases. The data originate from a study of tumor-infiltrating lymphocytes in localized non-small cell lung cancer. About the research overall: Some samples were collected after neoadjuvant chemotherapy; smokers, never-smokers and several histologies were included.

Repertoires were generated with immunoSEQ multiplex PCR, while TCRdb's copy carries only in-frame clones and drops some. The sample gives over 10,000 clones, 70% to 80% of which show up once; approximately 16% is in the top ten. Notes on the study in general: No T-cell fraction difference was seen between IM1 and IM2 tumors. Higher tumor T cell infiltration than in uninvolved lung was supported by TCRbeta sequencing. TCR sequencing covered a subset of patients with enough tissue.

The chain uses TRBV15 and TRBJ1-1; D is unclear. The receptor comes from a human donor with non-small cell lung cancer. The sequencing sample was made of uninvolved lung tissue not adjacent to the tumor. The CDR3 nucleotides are TGTGCCATCCTTGAAGCTTTCTTT. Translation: CAILEAFF. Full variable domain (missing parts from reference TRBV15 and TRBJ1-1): DAMVIQNPRYQVTQFGKPVTLSCSQTLNHNVMYWYQQKSSQAPKLLFHYYDKDFNNEADTPDNFQSRRPNTSFCFLDIRSPGLGDTAMYLCAILEAFFGQGTRLTVV.